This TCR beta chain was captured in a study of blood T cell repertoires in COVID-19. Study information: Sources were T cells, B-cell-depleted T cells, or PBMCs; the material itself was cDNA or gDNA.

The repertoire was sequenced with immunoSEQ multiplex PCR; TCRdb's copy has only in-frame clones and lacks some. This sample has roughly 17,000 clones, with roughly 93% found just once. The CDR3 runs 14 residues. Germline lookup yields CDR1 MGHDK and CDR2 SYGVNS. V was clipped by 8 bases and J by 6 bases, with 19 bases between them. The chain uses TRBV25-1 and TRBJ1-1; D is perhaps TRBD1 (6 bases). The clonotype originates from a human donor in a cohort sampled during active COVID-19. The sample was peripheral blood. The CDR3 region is CASHYSRGRAEAFF. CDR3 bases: TGTGCCAGCCACTACTCCAGGGGTCGGGCTGAAGCTTTCTTT.